This T cell receptor beta chain was documented in a study of blood T cell repertoires in COVID-19. Background on the study: Material from acute and convalescent COVID-19 was sourced from the United States, Italy and Spain.

The V gene lost 4 bases and the J gene lost 7 bases, with 20 bases spanning the gap. The V gene's germline CDR1 is LNHDA and CDR2 SQIVND (reference sequence). The length of the CDR3 is 16 residues. In the original workflow: From reference gene primer amplification, estimates of nucleated cell counts were derived. Measured with immunoSEQ multiplex PCR; TCRdb has only the in-frame clones, and not every one. V and J calls and clone size are as listed in that table; D and trimming were resolved from the DNA. Of under 350,000 clones in the sample, 89% were seen once. This chain uses TRBV19 with TRBJ2-1; tentative D call: TRBD2 (6 bases). Sequenced material: peripheral blood. The sequence derives from a man over 45 with acute or convalescent COVID-19. The CDR3 is CASSTGDLISANEQFF. The CDR3 region has the DNA TGTGCCAGTAGTACCGGGGACTTAATCAGTGCTAATGAGCAGTTCTTC. The whole variable domain, filled in from reference TRBV19 and TRBJ2-1, reads DGGITQSPKYLFRKEGQNVTLSCEQNLNHDAMYWYRQDPGQGLRLIYYSQIVNDFQKGDIAEGYSVSREKKESFPLTVTSAQKNPTAFYLCASSTGDLISANEQFFGPGTRLTVL.